This T cell receptor (beta chain) was documented in a study of blood T cell repertoires in COVID-19. Study-level information: COVID-19 samples collected from the United States, Italy and Spain covered acute and convalescent phases. T cells, B-cell-depleted T cells, or PBMCs supplied cDNA or gDNA.

In the authors' methods: Quantification of nucleated cells was approximated via reference gene primer amplification. Method: immunoSEQ multiplex PCR; TCRdb's copy keeps in-frame clones and lacks some. That table supplies the V and J calls and clone size; D and trimming were determined from the DNA. The sample lists 130,000 or so clones, around nine tenths occurring once. The CDR3 covers 12 residues. CDR1 is SGDLS and CDR2 is YYNGEE in the germline V gene. Between the trimmed V and J ends, which lost 3 bases and 8 bases, there was a span of 11 bases. The gene calls are TRBV9 and TRBJ1-1; D is uncertain. Sequences were obtained from peripheral blood. The TCR originated in a woman aged 60-70 years with acute or convalescent COVID-19. The CDR3: CASSGSGLEAFF. The CDR3 bases are TGTGCCAGCAGCGGTTCGGGGTTAGAAGCTTTCTTT. The full variable domain, completed using reference TRBV9 and TRBJ1-1, is DSGVTQTPKHLITATGQRVTLRCSPRSGDLSVYWYQQSLDQGLQFLIQYYNGEERAKGNILERFSAQQFPDLHSELNLSSLELGDSALYFCASSGSGLEAFFGQGTRLTVV.